The 5 T cell receptor beta chains listed next were all sequenced from one sample in a study of shared clonotypes between healthy human individuals. Sequenced by immunoSEQ multiplex PCR; TCRdb stores in-frame clones only, minus some. The sample yields about 820,000 clones, around 93% seen once. CD45RO-negative CD8 cells positively selected for CCR7 made up the naive population, which excluded terminally differentiated effector memory CD45RA+ cells. The sequenced material came from naive CD8+ T cells sorted from blood. Receptors originate from a man younger than 45 in good health.

The CDR3 loop is CATRGHSETQYF. As DNA, the CDR3 is TGTGCCACACGTGGACATTCAGAGACCCAGTACTTC. The chain combines TRBV15 with TRBJ2-5; possible D gene TRBD1, 5 bases. Per germline, CDR1 LNHNV and CDR2 YYDKDF (reference sequence). The CDR3 has 12 amino acids. The V end was cut by 9 bases, the J end by 4 bases, with 12 bases between.

This chain uses TRBV15 with TRBJ2-3, with D possibly being TRBD1 (6 bases). This CDR3 is built from 16 residues. Trimming took off 3 bases at V and 3 bases at J, with 16 bases between the two ends. Germline V gives CDR1 LNHNV, CDR2 YYDKDF (reference sequence). This CDR3 reads CATSSLDRERTDTQYF. Here the CDR3 DNA reads TGTGCCACCAGCAGCCTGGACAGAGAGAGGACAGATACGCAGTATTTT.

V and J are TRBV19 and TRBJ1-2; perhaps TRBD1 as D (6 bases). Germline V gene data show CDR1 as LNHDA and CDR2 as SQIVND (reference sequence). The CDR3 consists of 15 residues. Trimming pared 3 bases from V and 2 bases from J, leaving 13 bases between. The CDR3, as DNA: TGTGCCAGTAGTATGGAGACAGGAAAGAACTATGGCTACACCTTC. Protein sequence: CASSMETGKNYGYTF.

This rearrangement joins TRBV19 to TRBJ2-3; D ambiguous. V was shortened by 3 bases and J by 0 bases, with 13 bases between the two germline ends. Looked up from germline, CDR1 is LNHDA and CDR2 is SQIVND (reference sequence). The CDR3 totals 16 residues. CDR3: CASSIPGALSTDTQYF. The CDR3 nucleotides read TGTGCCAGTAGTATCCCAGGAGCCTTAAGCACAGATACGCAGTATTTT.

CDR3 amino acids: CASRRQLANEKLFF. CDR3 sequence (DNA): TGTGCCAGCAGACGACAGCTTGCAAATGAAAAACTGTTTTTT. The rearrangement uses TRBV27 and TRBJ1-4; TRBD1 is a possible D gene (5 bases). From germline, CDR1 is MNHEY and CDR2 SMNVEV (reference sequence). The CDR3 sequence is 14 residues long. The V and J ends lost 6 bases and 5 bases respectively, with 13 bases between them.